This T cell receptor (beta chain) was identified during a study of T-cell memory formation after mild COVID-19. TCRdb itself ran the 5' RACE reads through MiXCR, one entry per CDR3 protein. The sample includes more than 85,000 distinct CDR3 sequences, approximately 10% of them seen just once. This clonotype was counted only a few times. Germline trimming cut 2 bases from V and 4 bases from J; bases unmatched to any gene: 6. CDR3 length: 15 residues. Germline CDR1 MGHRA, CDR2 YSYEKL. The chain couples TRBV4-1 to TRBJ1-1; 8 bases are a match to TRBD1. The sequence was obtained from a young man who had mild COVID-19 (a few samples of this study predate the infection). Cell type and time point are not known. The specimen sequenced was PBMCs or a T cell subset sorted from them (not recorded which). For the CDR3, the DNA is TGCGCCAGCAGCCAACATACAGGGGGGGTCACTGAAGCTTTCTTT. Translation: CASSQHTGGVTEAFF.